This T cell receptor (beta chain) was captured in a study of technical replicates of blood from several donors. Assay used: immunoSEQ multiplex PCR; TCRdb lists only in-frame clones, some missing. The sample holds about 98,000 clones, approximately 96% seen once. What was sequenced was T cells isolated from PBMCs. This sequence was found in a human donor in good health.

CDR3 protein: CASSPSGLAIYEQYF. CDR3 nucleotides: TGTGCCAGCAGCCCTAGTGGCCTTGCCATCTACGAGCAGTACTTC. This sequence joins TRBV11-2 and TRBJ2-7; D is undetermined. Germline-derived CDR1 and CDR2 are SGHAT and FQNNGV. The germline V and J ends were trimmed by 5 bases and 3 bases, with 17 bases remaining between them. CDR3 size: 15 residues.